This T cell receptor (beta chain) was sequenced for a study of monozygotic twins with inflammatory bowel disease. Study-level findings and limits: TCRbeta inverse Simpson diversity was decreased in IBD patients versus healthy co-twins.

Germline CDR1 is SEHNR and CDR2 is FQNEAQ (reference sequence). The CDR3 runs to 16 residues. Concerning this clonotype itself: Its antigen remains unidentified.

Each TCR library consumed about 4,000 ng of total RNA. From the 5' RACE reads, TCRdb lists one entry per CDR3 protein and no DNA. The clone table shows nearly 450,000 distinct CDR3 sequences, with the ten largest holding about 2.6%. The V call is TRBV7-9, the J call TRBJ1-3; TCRdb calls TRBD1, which cannot be checked without DNA. The sequence was obtained from a human donor with ulcerative colitis or Crohn's disease, or a healthy co-twin of an affected twin (not recorded which). Source material: blood. CDR3 sequence: CASSLAEGGSGNTIYF. The variable domain in full, with the rest retrieved from reference TRBV7-9 and TRBJ1-3, is DTGVSQNPRHKITKRGQNVTFRCDPISEHNRLYWYRQTLGQGPEFLTYFQNEAQLEKSRLLSDRFSAERPKGSFSTLEIQRTEQGDSAMYLCASSLAEGGSGNTIYFGEGSWLTVV.